In this sample, the clone carrying this T cell receptor (beta chain) turned up many times. Trimming pared 6 bases from V and 5 bases from J, leaving 17 bases between. The CDR3 has 14 residues. The germline V gene encodes CDR1 LNHDA and CDR2 SQIVND (reference sequence). This record comes from a study of T cells in Graves' hyperthyroidism and ophthalmopathy. Amplified TCR beta CDR3 regions derived from RNA transcripts. The primer set for the first-round RT-PCR of the TCR CDR3 was HTBI. One entry per CDR3 protein, called by TCRdb with MiXCR from the multiplex PCR reads. The sample includes about 280,000 distinct CDR3 sequences, approximately 26% seen only once; the top ten take approximately 30%.

This receptor was taken from a man aged 35 to 55 with Graves' hyperthyroidism that later progressed to Graves' ophthalmopathy. The chain joins TRBV19 to TRBJ2-7; a weak D match, TRBD1 (5 bases). Sequencing input: blood. For the CDR3, the DNA is TGTGCCAGTAGCCCAGAAGGACATTTCGACGAGCAGTACTTC. The encoded protein is CASSPEGHFDEQYF.